In its sample, the clone carrying this TCR beta chain was seen once. This sample was taken from a study of blood T cell repertoires in COVID-19. Study background: PBMCs, B-cell-depleted T cells, or T cells provided the cDNA or gDNA that made up the material.

TCRdb's copy holds only in-frame clones and misses some; the assay was immunoSEQ multiplex PCR. The profile shows about 170,000 clones, about 83% of them singletons. The ends lost 5 bases at V and 1 base at J; junction bases unmatched: 7. CDR3 size: 16 residues. CDR1 is MDHEN, CDR2 SYDVKM, per germline. What was sequenced was peripheral blood. V gene TRBV28 combines with J gene TRBJ2-5; the match to TRBD2 covers 10 bases. The receptor was derived from a man between 18 and 35 years old with active or convalescent COVID-19. CDR3 coding DNA: TGTGCCAGCAGTCCCGCTAGCGGGGGTATCCAAGAGACCCAGTACTTC. It is translated as CASSPASGGIQETQYF. Full variable domain (remainder filled in from reference TRBV28 and TRBJ2-5): DVKVTQSSRYLVKRTGEKVFLECVQDMDHENMFWYRQDPGLGLRLIYFSYDVKMKEKGDIPEGYSVSREKKERFSLILESASTNQTSMYLCASSPASGGIQETQYFGPGTRLLVL.